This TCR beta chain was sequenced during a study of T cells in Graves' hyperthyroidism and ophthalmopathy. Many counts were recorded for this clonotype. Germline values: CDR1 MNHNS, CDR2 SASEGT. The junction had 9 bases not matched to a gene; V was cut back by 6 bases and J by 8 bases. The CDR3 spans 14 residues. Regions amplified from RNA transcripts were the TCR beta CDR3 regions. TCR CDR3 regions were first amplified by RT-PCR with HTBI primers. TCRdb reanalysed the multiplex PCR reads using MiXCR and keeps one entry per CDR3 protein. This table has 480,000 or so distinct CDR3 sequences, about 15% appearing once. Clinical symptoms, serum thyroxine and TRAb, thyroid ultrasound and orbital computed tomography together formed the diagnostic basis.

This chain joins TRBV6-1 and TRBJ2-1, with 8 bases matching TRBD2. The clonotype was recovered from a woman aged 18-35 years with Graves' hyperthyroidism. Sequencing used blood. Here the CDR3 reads CASSVRAGVDEQFF. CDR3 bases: TGTGCCAGCAGCGTCCGAGCGGGAGTCGATGAGCAGTTCTTC.